Following are 19 T cell receptor beta chains from one sample sequenced in a study of siplizumab effects on memory and regulatory T cells. Some clones are missing from TCRdb's copy, which holds only in-frame ones; the method was immunoSEQ multiplex PCR. Counted here are 75,000 to 95,000 clones, about nine tenths occurring once; the ten biggest clones make up roughly 15%. The material sequenced was CD4+ T cells sorted from blood. The receptors stem from a human donor in good health.

The chain recombines TRBV5-1 with TRBJ2-7, with a tentative D call TRBD2 (6 bases). Per germline, CDR1 SGHRS and CDR2 YFSETQ. The length of the CDR3 is 20 residues. The V and J ends lost 0 bases and 2 bases respectively, with 27 bases between them. The CDR3: CASSLAAGQGRWSGPYEQYF. The DNA of the CDR3 is TGCGCCAGCAGCTTGGCCGCGGGGCAGGGCAGGTGGTCGGGCCCCTACGAGCAGTACTTC.

The gene calls are TRBV2 and TRBJ2-5; D unclear. The CDR3 sequence is 14 residues long. Germline V lookup: CDR1 SNHLY, CDR2 FYNNEI. The V gene lost 7 bases and the J gene lost 2 bases, with 14 bases spanning the gap. In DNA, the CDR3 is TGTGCCAGCACGCTTACGCTGGGACAAGAGACCCAGTACTTC. Protein sequence: CASTLTLGQETQYF.

V and J are TRBV4-1 and TRBJ1-3; unclear D gene. Between the trimmed V and J ends, which lost 3 bases and 4 bases, there was a span of 16 bases. This CDR3 comprises 16 residues. The germline V gene encodes CDR1 MGHRA and CDR2 YSYEKL. The CDR3 loop reads CASSHIAMETGNTIYF. The CDR3 DNA sequence: TGCGCCAGCAGCCACATTGCAATGGAGACCGGAAACACCATATATTTT.

The rearrangement joins TRBV7-2 to TRBJ2-1; no firm D call. The V end lost 0 bases, the J end lost 0 bases, and 12 bases lay between the germline ends. The V gene's germline CDR1 is SGHTA and CDR2 FQGNSA. This CDR3 is 17 amino acids long. The CDR3 DNA follows: TGTGCCAGCAGCTTAGCGGAGCGCCCGAGCTCCTACAATGAGCAGTTCTTC. This translates into CASSLAERPSSYNEQFF.

The chain has TRBV7-3 and TRBJ2-2, with 7 nucleotides matching TRBD2. V lost 1 base to trimming and J lost 0 bases; unmatched junction nucleotides: 8. The CDR3 contains 18 residues. Germline assignment: CDR1 SGHTA and CDR2 FQGTGA. The CDR3 sequence is CASSLIRREPSNTGELFF. CDR3 DNA: TGTGCCAGCAGCTTAATTCGGCGGGAGCCATCGAACACCGGGGAGCTGTTTTTT.

This clone appeared a few times. This chain uses TRBV18 with TRBJ1-2; D may be TRBD1 (5 bases). This CDR3 has 14 amino acids. The V gene's germline CDR1 is KGHSH and CDR2 LQKENI. Trimming cost V 2 bases and J 9 bases, with 16 bases left between them. In DNA form, the CDR3 reads TGTGCCAGCTCACCATCCCCCCAGGGTCATAGCTACACCTTC. Translating it yields CASSPSPQGHSYTF.

The chain links TRBV30 to TRBJ2-5, with 9 bases matching TRBD1. J lost 3 bases, V lost 2 bases, and 1 base had no gene match. The CDR3 consists of 13 residues. CDR1 GTSNPN and CDR2 SVGIG come from the germline V gene (reference sequence). The chain's CDR3 is CAWSWTGEETQYF. CDR3 in DNA: TGTGCCTGGAGTTGGACAGGGGAAGAGACCCAGTACTTC.

The rearrangement joins TRBV7-2 to TRBJ2-7; D gene unclear. This CDR3 is built from 11 residues. V was clipped by 0 bases and J by 6 bases, with 3 bases between them. Germline lookup yields CDR1 SGHTA and CDR2 FQGNSA. This CDR3 reads CASSLAFEQYF. Here the CDR3 DNA reads TGTGCCAGCAGCTTAGCGTTCGAGCAGTACTTC.

In this sample, this clone turned up once. V is TRBV6-5 and J is TRBJ2-5; TRBD1 aligns across 8 bases. Trimming cost V 7 bases and J 5 bases; bases outside gene matches: 9. The length of the CDR3 is 14 residues. CDR1 and CDR2 from the germline V gene are MNHEY and SVGAGI. CDR3 DNA sequence: TGTGCCAGCACCGCCAGCTCAGGGGGCGAGACCCAGTACTTC. Translated, it gives CASTASSGGETQYF.

The chain employs TRBV2 and TRBJ1-1; 8 bases match TRBD1. Germline V gene sequence: CDR1 SNHLY, CDR2 FYNNEI. The CDR3 length is 13 residues. Trimming took 6 bases from V and 7 from J; bases not matched to a gene: 7. CDR3 loop: CASRDREINEAFF. DNA of the CDR3: TGTGCCAGCAGGGACAGGGAGATAAATGAAGCTTTCTTT.

This clone was observed a single time. The chain links TRBV5-1 to TRBJ2-1; D possibly corresponds to TRBD2 (5 bases). In germline, CDR1 is SGHRS, CDR2 YFSETQ. The CDR3 covers 15 residues. With 0 bases removed from V and 5 bases from J, the gap between germline ends came to 12 bases. The CDR3 sequence: CASSLERVRNNEQFF. The CDR3, as DNA: TGCGCCAGCAGCTTGGAGAGGGTGAGGAACAATGAGCAGTTCTTC. The whole variable domain, remainder taken from reference TRBV5-1 and TRBJ2-1, is KAGVTQTPRYLIKTRGQQVTLSCSPISGHRSVSWYQQTPGQGLQFLFEYFSETQRNKGNFPGRFSGRQFSNSRSEMNVSTLELGDSALYLCASSLERVRNNEQFFGPGTRLTVL.

The V gene is TRBV19, the J gene TRBJ1-3, with D perhaps TRBD1 (6 bases). CDR1 LNHDA and CDR2 SQIVND come from the germline V gene (reference sequence). The CDR3 is made up of 16 amino acids. With 7 bases removed from V and 3 bases from J, the gap between germline ends came to 19 bases. The CDR3 nucleotides read TGTGCCAGTAACCCCAGGGCAGGGGCTGGTGGAAACACCATATATTTT. Its translation: CASNPRAGAGGNTIYF. Together with reference TRBV19 and TRBJ1-3, the CDR3 gives the full variable domain: DGGITQSPKYLFRKEGQNVTLSCEQNLNHDAMYWYRQDPGQGLRLIYYSQIVNDFQKGDIAEGYSVSREKKESFPLTVTSAQKNPTAFYLCASNPRAGAGGNTIYFGEGSWLTVV.

The genes are TRBV10-3 and TRBJ2-3, with TRBD1 matching 7 bases. The V gene end was trimmed by 6 bases and the J gene end by 0 bases; junction bases not matched to a gene: 3. The CDR3 has 14 residues. The germline V gene encodes CDR1 ENHRY and CDR2 SYGVKD. This CDR3 is CAISTGVSTDTQYF. In DNA, the CDR3 is TGTGCCATCAGCACAGGGGTTAGCACAGATACGCAGTATTTT.

The chain has TRBV5-1 and TRBJ2-7; 8 nucleotides agree with TRBD1. This CDR3 is built from 14 residues. Trimming took 0 bases from V and 6 from J; bases not matched to a gene: 5. CDR1 SGHRS and CDR2 YFSETQ come from the germline V gene. This CDR3 reads CASSLGTGTVEQYF. CDR3 coding DNA: TGCGCCAGCAGCTTGGGGACAGGGACCGTCGAGCAGTACTTC. Together with reference TRBV5-1 and TRBJ2-7, the CDR3 gives the full variable domain: KAGVTQTPRYLIKTRGQQVTLSCSPISGHRSVSWYQQTPGQGLQFLFEYFSETQRNKGNFPGRFSGRQFSNSRSEMNVSTLELGDSALYLCASSLGTGTVEQYFGPGTRLTVT.

CDR3 nucleotides: TGTGCCAGCAGTCTACCCCAGGAGACACAGTTCTTC. It encodes CASSLPQETQFF. The chain links TRBV28 to TRBJ2-1, with no clear D. The germline V gene has CDR1 MDHEN and CDR2 SYDVKM. This CDR3 comprises 12 residues. V was trimmed by 5 bases and J by 13 bases, leaving 15 bases between them.

The chain couples TRBV7-2 to TRBJ2-2; a possible D gene is TRBD2 (5 bases). The CDR3 is 15 amino acids. The germline V gene encodes CDR1 SGHTA and CDR2 FQGNSA. The V end was cut by 7 bases, the J end by 0 bases, with 12 bases between. The CDR3, as DNA: TGTGCCAGCACGAGCGGACGGGCGAACACCGGGGAGCTGTTTTTT. Translating it yields CASTSGRANTGELFF.

The chain has TRBV29-1 and TRBJ2-2, with 7 bases lining up with TRBD2. This CDR3 has 13 amino acids. V dropped 6 bases and J dropped 2; count of bases not matched to a gene: 3. From germline, CDR1 is SQVTM and CDR2 ANQGSEA. The CDR3 protein is CSVAGVNTGELFF. The CDR3 nucleotides read TGCAGCGTGGCGGGGGTCAACACCGGGGAGCTGTTTTTT.

V and J are TRBV7-2 and TRBJ2-5; the match to TRBD1 covers 8 bases. There are 14 residues in the CDR3. The V and J ends lost 5 bases and 6 bases, in that order; junction bases with no gene match: 8. In germline, CDR1 is SGHTA, CDR2 FQGNSA. The chain's CDR3 is CASSQPGGEKTQYF. The CDR3 region has the DNA TGTGCCAGCAGCCAGCCAGGGGGCGAGAAGACCCAGTACTTC.

This clone was recorded once. The chain has TRBV15 and TRBJ2-5; a weak D match, TRBD2 (6 bases). V was cut by 8 bases and J by 5 bases, with 21 bases left in between. The CDR3 totals 15 residues. CDR1 and CDR2 (germline): LNHNV, YYDKDF (reference sequence). CDR3 loop: CATSEGNGGDETQYF. The CDR3, as DNA: TGTGCCACCTCGGAGGGGAATGGAGGGGACGAGACCCAGTACTTC.